The next 31 T cell receptor beta chains were all read from a single sample in a study of T cells in Graves' hyperthyroidism and ophthalmopathy. RNA transcripts gave rise to amplified TCR beta CDR3 regions. The study used the HTBI primer set for a first-round RT-PCR of the TCR CDR3. One entry per CDR3 protein results from TCRdb running MiXCR on the multiplex PCR reads. The sample carries around 300,000 distinct CDR3 sequences, roughly 15% recorded once. Sequenced material: blood. The receptors originated from a woman aged 35 to 49 with Graves' hyperthyroidism.

This clonotype was seen repeatedly, ten times or more. The rearrangement links TRBV7-2 to TRBJ2-1; D gene unclear. CDR1 is SGHTA and CDR2 is FQGNSA in the germline V gene. The V end lost 6 bases, the J end lost 8 bases, and 14 bases lay between the germline ends. This CDR3 is built from 13 residues. CDR3 nucleotides: TGTGCCAGCAGGCCGGCCCCGCTGGATGAGCAGTTCTTC. It encodes CASRPAPLDEQFF.

This clonotype appeared many times. This chain links TRBV11-2 with TRBJ2-2; D remains ambiguous. Trimming stripped 0 bases from V and 0 bases from J, with 11 bases between. The V gene's germline CDR1 is SGHAT and CDR2 FQNNGV. This CDR3 has 17 residues. In DNA form, the CDR3 reads TGTGCCAGCAGCTTAGATCCCGACCCTACGAACACCGGGGAGCTGTTTTTT. Translating gives CASSLDPDPTNTGELFF.

This clonotype was seen many times. The chain has TRBV28 and TRBJ2-7; TRBD2 is a possible D gene (6 bases). V was cut by 8 bases and J by 4 bases, with 18 bases left in between. There are 14 residues in the CDR3. Germline CDR1 MDHEN, CDR2 SYDVKM. The CDR3: CASGAWRAEYEQYF. CDR3 DNA: TGTGCCAGCGGGGCTTGGAGGGCCGAGTACGAGCAGTACTTC.

This clonotype was counted at least ten times. The CDR3 DNA reads as TGTGCCACAGATAGCTATGGCTACACCTTC. Translation gives CATDSYGYTF. The V and J genes are TRBV28 and TRBJ1-2; D is unresolved. The CDR3 contains 10 residues. CDR1 and CDR2 from the germline V gene are MDHEN and SYDVKM. The germline V and J ends were trimmed by 10 bases and 4 bases, with 7 bases remaining between them.

Concerning this clonotype: A junction end diverges from the germline sequence, so it may reflect a read error. The J gene is TRBJ2-1, the V gene TRBV20-1, with TRBD2 matching over 8 bases. Germline values: CDR1 DFQATT, CDR2 SNEGSKA (reference sequence). The CDR3 has 19 residues. CDR3 sequence reads: CSVPPYKYSGTSSYNERFF. The DNA for the CDR3 is TGCAGTGTTCCCCCGTATAAATATAGCGGGACCAGCTCCTACAATGAGCGGTTCTTC.

There are many counts of this clonotype. The V gene is TRBV6-1, the J gene TRBJ1-1, with D possibly matching TRBD1 (6 bases). The CDR3 length is 15 residues. V dropped 6 bases and J dropped 2 bases, with 16 bases sitting between them. Germline-derived CDR1 and CDR2 are MNHNS and SASEGT. In DNA form, the CDR3 reads TGTGCCAGCAGATCAGCGGGGGCTGAAAACACTGAAGCTTTCTTT. Translating it yields CASRSAGAENTEAFF.

The rearrangement uses TRBV7-3 and TRBJ2-1, with 10 bases identical to TRBD2. The V segment lost 5 bases and the J segment 8 bases; nucleotides outside the gene matches: 9. The V gene's germline CDR1 is SGHTA and CDR2 FQGTGA. CDR3 size: 15 residues. CDR3 nucleotide sequence: TGTGCCAGCAGCCCCGGGACTAGCGCTGCCCATGAGCAGTTCTTC. As protein: CASSPGTSAAHEQFF.

This clonotype was recorded at least ten times. The chain carries TRBV3-1 and TRBJ2-2; TRBD2 agrees at 7 bases. Germline V gives CDR1 LGHDT, CDR2 YNNKEL (reference sequence). The CDR3 is made up of 13 amino acids. V shed 9 bases, J shed 4 bases, and the junction held 5 bases outside the gene matches. CDR3 sequence reads: CASGSGTTGELFF. CDR3 coding DNA: TGTGCCAGTGGGAGCGGGACCACCGGGGAGCTGTTTTTT.

This clonotype showed up many times. The chain employs TRBV28 and TRBJ2-1; 7 nucleotides line up with TRBD1. The J segment lost 0 bases and the V segment lost 1 base, leaving 3 bases of the junction unmatched. CDR3 length: 16 amino acids. Germline values: CDR1 MDHEN, CDR2 SYDVKM. CDR3 in DNA: TGTGCCAGCAGTTTATCGACAGGGAGCTCCTACAATGAGCAGTTCTTC. It yields the protein CASSLSTGSSYNEQFF.

Many counts were recorded for this clonotype. The CDR3 DNA follows: TGTGCCAGCAGAGGGACTAGCGGGAGGCTCGAGCAGTACTTC. It encodes CASRGTSGRLEQYF. The chain joins TRBV6-1 to TRBJ2-7; 15 nucleotides line up with TRBD2. This CDR3 spans 14 amino acids. CDR1 is MNHNS, CDR2 SASEGT, per germline. J gave up 6 bases and V 6 bases, and 3 bases lay outside the gene matches.

About this clonotype itself: A read error is possible here, since a much larger clone lies one base away. V gene TRBV6-1 combines with J gene TRBJ1-5; the D gene is possibly TRBD1 (5 bases). Germline loops: CDR1 MNHNS, CDR2 SASEGT. This CDR3 has 14 amino acids. The CDR3 loop reads CAGSTREGNQPQHF. The CDR3 nucleotides read TGTGCCGGCAGTACCCGAGAGGGGAATCAGCCCCAGCATTTT.

This clonotype was detected ten times or more. The chain has TRBV9 and TRBJ1-1; tentatively, D is TRBD1 (5 bases). Germline V gene lookup returns CDR1 SGDLS and CDR2 YYNGEE. This CDR3 spans 13 amino acids. V lost 2 bases and J lost 7, with 12 bases in between. CDR3 bases: TGTGCCAGCAGCGTCTTAGTTAGGGGTGAAGCTTTCTTT. Translation: CASSVLVRGEAFF.

This clonotype has at least ten counts. The J gene is TRBJ2-1, the V gene TRBV11-3; TRBD2 aligns across 9 bases. This CDR3 has 16 residues. V lost 0 bases, J lost 7 bases, and 7 bases stayed unmatched. Germline values: CDR1 SGHNT, CDR2 YENEEA. The CDR3 region is CASSLDGLAPRNEQFF. In DNA, the CDR3 is TGTGCCAGCAGCTTAGATGGACTAGCGCCCAGGAATGAGCAGTTCTTC. Full variable domain (rest looked up from reference TRBV11-3 and TRBJ2-1): EAGVVQSPRYKIIEKKQPVAFWCNPISGHNTLYWYLQNLGQGPELLIRYENEEAVDDSQLPKDRFSAERLKGVDSTLKIQPAELGDSAVYLCASSLDGLAPRNEQFFGPGTRLTVL.

The chain employs TRBV18 and TRBJ1-5; no reliable D call. The V end lost 3 bases, the J end lost 3 bases, and 9 bases lay between the germline ends. Germline CDR1 and CDR2: KGHSH and LQKENI. The CDR3 is 14 residues long. CDR3 nucleotide sequence: TGTGCCAGCTCACCCTCGTGGGACAATCAGCCCCAGCATTTT. Residues: CASSPSWDNQPQHF.

This clonotype was counted only a few times. The chain couples TRBV5-1 to TRBJ2-1; D possibly uses TRBD1 or TRBD2 (5 bases each). The length of the CDR3 is 14 residues. V was clipped by 1 base and J by 7 bases, with 12 bases between them. CDR1 is SGHRS and CDR2 is YFSETQ in the germline V gene. The DNA of the CDR3 is TGCGCCAGCAGCTTGCGTCGGGGCGGAAATGAGCAGTTCTTC. It codes for CASSLRRGGNEQFF.

The J gene is TRBJ2-2, the V gene TRBV2; D tentatively reads TRBD1 or TRBD2 (7 bases each). With 8 bases removed from V and 5 bases from J, the gap between germline ends came to 18 bases. The CDR3 is 15 residues long. Germline values: CDR1 SNHLY, CDR2 FYNNEI. CDR3 DNA: TGTGCCAGCCGCCAGGGGGGGGCAGGTACCGGGGAGCTGTTTTTT. This codes for CASRQGGAGTGELFF.

This clonotype was counted ten times or more. V and J are TRBV27 and TRBJ2-7; TRBD1 or TRBD2 may be the D gene (5 bases each). The V gene's germline CDR1 is MNHEY and CDR2 SMNVEV (reference sequence). Trimming shortened V by 5 bases and J by 3 bases, and 14 bases separated the two germline ends. The CDR3 contains 14 residues. The CDR3: CASSIKGRYYEQYF. The CDR3 DNA sequence: TGTGCCAGCAGTATAAAGGGACGGTACTACGAGCAGTACTTC.

This clonotype was seen at least ten times. The chain employs TRBV7-3 and TRBJ2-7; no clear D. The CDR3 has 10 amino acids. The V gene lost 5 bases and the J gene lost 9 bases, with 8 bases spanning the gap. Germline V gene sequence: CDR1 SGHTA, CDR2 FQGTGA. CDR3 DNA sequence: TGTGCCAGCAGCAAGGCTAGGCAGTACTTC. Amino acid sequence: CASSKARQYF. Based on the CDR3 plus reference TRBV7-3 and TRBJ2-7, the full variable domain is GAGVSQTPSNKVTEKGKYVELRCDPISGHTALYWYRQSLGQGPEFLIYFQGTGAADDSGLPNDRFFAVRPEGSVSTLKIQRTERGDSAVYLCASSKARQYFGPGTRLTVT.

This clonotype was seen only a few times. The chain links TRBV12-3 or TRBV12-4 to TRBJ2-1, with TRBD2 identical over 12 bases. After removal of 8 bases from V and 9 bases from J, the junction contained 11 bases not matched to a gene. This CDR3 has 15 residues. The CDR3 DNA reads as TGTGCCAGCTACTTCGGACTAGCGGGATTTGGTGAGCAGTTCTTC. Translating gives CASYFGLAGFGEQFF.

This clonotype was seen repeatedly, ten times or more. This chain joins TRBV2 and TRBJ1-6; no firm D call. The V gene's germline CDR1 is SNHLY and CDR2 FYNNEI. V gave up 5 bases and J gave up 7 bases, with 15 bases separating them. The CDR3 is 15 residues long. CDR3 sequence reads: CASSSQAGYNSPLHF. CDR3 nucleotides: TGTGCCAGCAGTTCCCAGGCGGGGTACAATTCACCCCTCCACTTT.

The sample holds a few counts of this clonotype. One junction end does not reproduce the germline sequence, and a read error may be involved. The chain is built from TRBV7-7 and TRBJ2-3; no clear D. This CDR3 contains 13 residues. In germline, CDR1 is SSHAT, CDR2 FNYEAQ (reference sequence). In DNA form, the CDR3 reads TGTGCTAGCAGCTCCAATGACGGTGATACGCAGTATTTT. Its protein is CASSSNDGDTQYF.

This chain links TRBV28 with TRBJ1-1; D call uncertain. Germline CDR1 reads MDHEN; CDR2 reads SYDVKM. V shed 6 bases and J shed 1 base, with 18 bases lying between them. The CDR3 is made up of 16 amino acids. CDR3: CASSLARAAGNTEAFF. In DNA form, the CDR3 reads TGTGCCAGCAGCTTGGCGAGGGCCGCCGGGAACACTGAAGCTTTCTTT.

This clonotype showed up many times. This rearrangement joins TRBV12-3 or TRBV12-4 to TRBJ1-4; the match to TRBD1 covers 9 bases. This CDR3 spans 15 amino acids. The V segment lost 5 bases and the J segment 7 bases; nucleotides outside the gene matches: 8. CDR3 in amino acids: CASSVTGGSGEKLFF. The CDR3 coding sequence is TGTGCCAGCAGTGTGACAGGGGGATCGGGTGAAAAACTGTTTTTT.

This clonotype occurred many times. One end of the junction is discordant with germline, which a read error may explain. This CDR3 is CASSPPGTSGRRDHETQYF. The CDR3 nucleotides are TGTGCCAGCAGCCCTCCCGGGACTAGCGGGAGAAGGGACCATGAGACCCAGTACTTC. This rearrangement joins TRBV7-9 to TRBJ2-5; 14 positions match TRBD2. CDR3 size: 19 residues. In germline, CDR1 is SEHNR, CDR2 FQNEAQ (reference sequence).

Written as DNA, the CDR3 is TGTGCCAGCAGTCCTCAAGGGTTCCGCGAGGACGAGCAGTACTTC. Residues: CASSPQGFREDEQYF. The rearrangement uses TRBV7-3 and TRBJ2-7; D unclear. This CDR3 contains 15 residues. With 6 bases removed from V and 5 bases from J, the gap between germline ends came to 20 bases. Germline lookup yields CDR1 SGHTA and CDR2 FQGTGA.

This clonotype came up many times. The chain is built from TRBV12-3 or TRBV12-4 and TRBJ1-3, with D uncertain. This CDR3 spans 16 amino acids. The V end was cut by 5 bases, the J end by 0 bases, with 14 bases between. CDR3 sequence: CASSRPLGVSGNTIYF. The CDR3 region has the DNA TGTGCCAGCAGTCGCCCCCTCGGGGTCTCTGGAAACACCATATATTTT.

This clonotype occurred a few times. The chain couples TRBV11-3 to TRBJ2-5; D gene unclear. This CDR3 comprises 13 residues. Trimming shortened V by 5 bases and J by 3 bases, and 10 bases separated the two germline ends. Germline V CDR1 and CDR2: SGHNT, YENEEA. The CDR3 nucleotides read TGTGCCAGCAGCGCTAATAACGAAGAGACCCAGTACTTC. It specifies CASSANNEETQYF.

This clonotype was seen more than once but under ten times. The chain joins TRBV20-1 to TRBJ2-1, with 7 bases lining up with TRBD2. Germline V gene data show CDR1 as DFQATT and CDR2 as SNEGSKA (reference sequence). V lost 6 bases and J lost 6; bases outside the gene matches: 11. The CDR3 contains 14 residues. This chain's CDR3 is CSAPLASGSNEQFF. In nucleotides, the CDR3 is TGCAGTGCCCCCCTGGCTAGCGGAAGCAATGAGCAGTTCTTC.

The sample holds many counts of this clonotype. The chain combines TRBV5-5 with TRBJ1-2; the match to TRBD1 covers 9 bases. Germline-derived CDR1 and CDR2 are SGHKS and YYEKEE (reference sequence). V shed 3 bases, J shed 6 bases, and the junction held 12 bases outside the gene matches. The CDR3 is made up of 16 amino acids. The CDR3 here is CASSYIQGALKDGYTF. CDR3 sequence (DNA): TGTGCCAGCAGCTACATACAGGGGGCGCTGAAAGATGGCTACACCTTC.

V usage is TRBV19 and J usage is TRBJ1-6, with D unclear. CDR3 size: 16 residues. CDR1 and CDR2 from the germline V gene are LNHDA and SQIVND (reference sequence). V was trimmed by 4 bases and J by 0 bases, leaving 10 bases between them. The CDR3 region is CASSRRSSSYNSPLHF. In DNA, the CDR3 is TGTGCCAGTAGTAGACGGTCAAGCTCCTATAATTCACCCCTCCACTTT.

This clonotype came up many times. The rearrangement links TRBV20-1 to TRBJ2-5, with a weak D call TRBD1 (8 bases). The germline V and J ends were trimmed by 2 bases and 4 bases, with 20 bases remaining between them. The CDR3 is 16 residues long. Germline V gene lookup returns CDR1 DFQATT and CDR2 SNEGSKA (reference sequence). CDR3 DNA sequence: TGCAGTGCTAGAAGGGGAGGGACAGGTTTGGGAGAGACCCAGTACTTC. As protein: CSARRGGTGLGETQYF.